Sequencing of this T cell receptor beta chain was carried out in a study of glioma-infiltrating T cells after dendritic cell vaccination. The wider study: Autologous tumor lysate-pulsed dendritic cell vaccination was given between about 2002 and 2012. The vaccine used monocyte-derived dendritic cells pulsed overnight with autologous tumor lysate. Dendritic cell vaccine was injected intradermally three times, biweekly.

In regard to this clone: The target antigen is unknown.

Study-level findings and limits: Longer survival after dendritic cell vaccination followed higher pretreatment TIL content.

Time point here: after dendritic cell vaccination, including at tumor progression/relapse. The CDR3 runs 13 residues. In germline, CDR1 is LNHDA, CDR2 SQIVND (reference sequence). With 9 bases clipped from V and 1 base from J, the junction kept 5 bases outside the gene matches. Produced via immunoSEQ multiplex PCR; TCRdb's table is partial and in-frame only. The sample holds about 100,000 clones; 80% are singletons and the top ten take 5.4%. This TCR was recovered from a human donor with glioblastoma. The sample in question was blood, obtained after dendritic cell vaccination. The chain couples TRBV19 to TRBJ1-2, with TRBD1 identical over 7 bases. The CDR3 reads CASRQGGNYGYTF. The DNA for the CDR3 is TGTGCCAGCCGACAGGGTGGTAACTATGGCTACACCTTC.